This T cell receptor (beta chain) was found in a study of blood T cell repertoires in COVID-19. Method: immunoSEQ multiplex PCR; TCRdb's copy keeps in-frame clones and lacks some. The table has fewer than 250,000 clones, 80% to 95% seen once; the top ten hold 0.83%. The germline gives CDR1 MNHNS, CDR2 SASEGT. Trimming shortened V by 3 bases and J by 5 bases, and 7 bases separated the two germline ends. There are 12 residues in the CDR3. The source is a man aged 30 to 39 with COVID-19, enrolled during active disease. The rearrangement uses TRBV6-1 and TRBJ2-5; D gene unclear. Sequencing was done on a sample of peripheral blood. For the CDR3, the DNA is TGTGCCAGCAGTGACACTCGGGAGACCCAGTACTTC. It translates to CASSDTRETQYF.